These 5 T cell receptor beta chains originate from one sample sequenced in a study of memory CD4+ T cells and cytomegalovirus serostatus. Single viable CD3+CD4+CD8-CD45RO+ cells were sorted as the memory CD4+ T cells. Here immunoSEQ multiplex PCR was the method, and the copy in TCRdb shows in-frame clones only, minus some. The sample consists of tens of thousands of clones, approximately 80% of them appearing once. What was sequenced was memory CD4+ T cells from blood. These receptors were collected from an adult in good health and CMV-seronegative.

The chain uses TRBV11-2 and TRBJ1-1; D call uncertain. The germline CDR1 and CDR2 sequences are SGHAT and FQNNGV. The V end lost 5 bases, the J end lost 1 base, and 8 bases lay between the germline ends. CDR3 length: 13 amino acids. The CDR3 DNA reads as TGTGCCAGCAGCACCCGTGAGAACACTGAAGCTTTCTTT. Protein sequence: CASSTRENTEAFF.

The gene calls are TRBV28 and TRBJ2-7; TRBD2 matches 11 bases. V shed 8 bases, J shed 5 bases, and the junction held 5 bases outside the gene matches. The CDR3 consists of 13 residues. Germline assignment: CDR1 MDHEN and CDR2 SYDVKM. CDR3 sequence (DNA): TGTGCCAGCTCGGGGACTAGCGGAAACGAGCAGTACTTC. Its translation is CASSGTSGNEQYF.

V gene TRBV15 combines with J gene TRBJ2-5; D gene ambiguous. Germline CDR1 and CDR2: LNHNV and YYDKDF (reference sequence). Trimming pared 0 bases from V and 4 bases from J, leaving 3 bases between. There are 12 residues in the CDR3. This chain's CDR3 is CATSRDRETQYF. In DNA, the CDR3 is TGTGCCACCAGCAGAGATCGAGAGACCCAGTACTTC.

The chain employs TRBV6-5 and TRBJ2-7; 11 bases are shared with TRBD1. V gave up 5 bases and J gave up 4 bases; unmatched junction bases: 7. The CDR3 spans 15 residues. Germline V CDR1 and CDR2: MNHEY, SVGAGI. The CDR3 coding sequence is TGTGCCAGCAGTCGGACAGGGGGCGGTTCTTACGAGCAGTACTTC. Residues: CASSRTGGGSYEQYF.

The rearrangement joins TRBV18 to TRBJ2-2; 8 bases are a match to TRBD1. J was trimmed by 2 bases and V by 1 base; bases with no gene match: 12. Looked up from germline, CDR1 is KGHSH and CDR2 is LQKENI. The CDR3 length is 19 residues. The CDR3 DNA reads as TGTGCCAGCTCACCACGTTTCGCCAACAGGGGGGATAACACCGGGGAGCTGTTTTTT. Amino acids: CASSPRFANRGDNTGELFF.